These T cell receptor beta chains were read from a single sample in a study of blood T cell repertoires in COVID-19. TCRdb's copy holds only in-frame clones and misses some; the assay was immunoSEQ multiplex PCR. Of more than 95,000 clones in the sample, around 86% were seen once. Sequencing used peripheral blood. Receptors originate from a man at least 80 years old with active or convalescent COVID-19. The CDR3 runs from the conserved cysteine through the conserved F or W. A D gene is named only where the DNA matches it firmly. The listing skips clone size in some rows; elsewhere it reads once, few, many or a size class.

clone_size: NA
v_call: TRBV30
j_call: TRBJ1-2
d_call: TRBD1
cdr3_aa: CAWSPQQGTNYGYTF
cdr3_nt: TGTGCCTGGAGTCCCCAACAGGGGACTAACTATGGCTACACCTTC

clone_size: NA
v_call: TRBV24-1
j_call: TRBJ2-5
d_call: TRBD2
cdr3_aa: CATSDFSGGETQYF
cdr3_nt: TGTGCCACCAGTGATTTCTCGGGAGGGGAGACCCAGTACTTC

clone_size: NA
v_call: TRBV24-1
j_call: TRBJ2-3
d_call: NA
cdr3_aa: CATSGAWGVGDTQYF
cdr3_nt: TGTGCCACCAGTGGGGCCTGGGGGGTGGGAGATACGCAGTATTTT

clone_size: NA
v_call: TRBV19
j_call: TRBJ1-1
d_call: NA
cdr3_aa: CASSIGQGFEAFF
cdr3_nt: TGTGCCAGTAGTATCGGCCAGGGCTTTGAAGCTTTCTTT

clone_size: NA
v_call: TRBV5-4
j_call: TRBJ1-2
d_call: NA
cdr3_aa: CASSGPNYGYTF
cdr3_nt: TGTGCCAGCAGCGGGCCTAACTATGGCTACACCTTC

clone_size: NA
v_call: TRBV7-9
j_call: TRBJ2-3
d_call: TRBD1
cdr3_aa: CASSRGQGGTTSTDTQYF
cdr3_nt: TGTGCCAGCAGCCGAGGACAGGGGGGGACTACTAGCACAGATACGCAGTATTTT

clone_size: NA
v_call: TRBV25-1
j_call: TRBJ1-6
d_call: NA
cdr3_aa: CASSDPGTSNSPLHF
cdr3_nt: TGTGCCAGCAGTGATCCCGGGACATCTAATTCACCCCTCCACTTT

clone_size: few
v_call: TRBV6-2/TRBV6-3
j_call: TRBJ1-5
d_call: NA
cdr3_aa: CASSSNSNQPQHF
cdr3_nt: TGTGCCAGCAGTTCTAATAGCAATCAGCCCCAGCATTTT

clone_size: few
v_call: TRBV9
j_call: TRBJ1-2
d_call: NA
cdr3_aa: CASSVDPGNYGYTF
cdr3_nt: TGTGCCAGCAGCGTAGACCCAGGGAACTATGGCTACACCTTC

clone_size: NA
v_call: TRBV30
j_call: TRBJ2-3
d_call: NA
cdr3_aa: CAWSLGDSDTQYF
cdr3_nt: TGTGCCTGGAGTTTAGGGGACTCAGATACGCAGTATTTT

clone_size: NA
v_call: TRBV5-1
j_call: TRBJ2-1
d_call: TRBD1
cdr3_aa: CASSLTEGANEQFF
cdr3_nt: TGCGCCAGCAGCTTGACTGAGGGGGCCAATGAGCAGTTCTTC

clone_size: NA
v_call: TRBV7-6
j_call: TRBJ1-4
d_call: NA
cdr3_aa: CASGGWAVRPPNEKLFF
cdr3_nt: TGTGCCAGCGGTGGTTGGGCAGTTCGACCTCCTAATGAAAAACTGTTTTTT

clone_size: NA
v_call: TRBV20-1
j_call: TRBJ2-1
d_call: NA
cdr3_aa: CSARDIKEQFF
cdr3_nt: TGCAGTGCTAGAGATATTAAAGAGCAGTTCTTC

clone_size: medium-sized
v_call: TRBV6-4
j_call: TRBJ1-6
d_call: TRBD1
cdr3_aa: CASRDRFGSPLHF
cdr3_nt: TGTGCCAGCCGGGACAGGTTTGGGTCACCCCTCCACTTT

clone_size: NA
v_call: TRBV7-9
j_call: TRBJ2-5
d_call: TRBD2
cdr3_aa: CASSPTLSGAGETQYF
cdr3_nt: TGTGCCAGCAGCCCTACCCTTAGCGGGGCTGGGGAGACCCAGTACTTC

clone_size: NA
v_call: TRBV11-1
j_call: TRBJ1-1
d_call: TRBD1
cdr3_aa: CASSLRTGGNTEAFF
cdr3_nt: TGTGCCAGCAGCTTAAGAACAGGGGGGAACACTGAAGCTTTCTTT

clone_size: NA
v_call: TRBV11-2
j_call: TRBJ2-3
d_call: TRBD2
cdr3_aa: CASSTTSDQYTDTQYF
cdr3_nt: TGTGCCAGCAGCACAACTAGCGACCAATACACAGATACGCAGTATTTT

clone_size: NA
v_call: TRBV6-5
j_call: TRBJ1-2
d_call: NA
cdr3_aa: CASSSPRTANTF
cdr3_nt: TGTGCCAGCAGTTCCCCGAGGACAGCAAACACCTTC

clone_size: NA
v_call: TRBV28
j_call: TRBJ1-1
d_call: TRBD1
cdr3_aa: CASRRTGVRDTEAFF
cdr3_nt: TGTGCCAGCAGGCGTACAGGGGTTCGGGACACTGAAGCTTTCTTT

clone_size: NA
v_call: TRBV30
j_call: TRBJ2-1
d_call: TRBD2
cdr3_aa: CAWTSGSFYNEQFF
cdr3_nt: TGTGCCTGGACGAGCGGGAGTTTCTACAATGAGCAGTTCTTC

clone_size: NA
v_call: TRBV6-5
j_call: TRBJ1-5
d_call: NA
cdr3_aa: CASSRTLTDRWPQHF
cdr3_nt: TGTGCCAGCAGTCGGACTCTAACGGACCGATGGCCCCAGCATTTT

clone_size: NA
v_call: TRBV9
j_call: TRBJ2-3
d_call: TRBD2
cdr3_aa: CASSAQRGALEDTQYF
cdr3_nt: TGTGCCAGCAGCGCCCAGCGGGGCGCCTTAGAAGATACGCAGTATTTT

clone_size: NA
v_call: TRBV27
j_call: TRBJ2-2
d_call: NA
cdr3_aa: CASSTGLLNTGELFF
cdr3_nt: TGTGCCAGCAGTACGGGACTCTTGAACACCGGGGAGCTGTTTTTT

clone_size: once
v_call: TRBV20-1
j_call: TRBJ1-2
d_call: NA
cdr3_aa: CSATPGRGYTF
cdr3_nt: TGCAGTGCTACCCCAGGCCGGGGCTACACCTTC

clone_size: NA
v_call: TRBV5-1
j_call: TRBJ1-1
d_call: NA
cdr3_aa: CASSFRGDEAFF
cdr3_nt: TGCGCCAGCAGCTTCAGGGGCGATGAAGCTTTCTTT

clone_size: NA
v_call: TRBV20-1
j_call: TRBJ2-7
d_call: TRBD1
cdr3_aa: CSASPQGGQYF
cdr3_nt: TGCAGTGCTAGCCCACAGGGGGGTCAGTACTTC

clone_size: NA
v_call: TRBV19
j_call: TRBJ1-1
d_call: NA
cdr3_aa: CASSVGTLNTEAFF
cdr3_nt: TGTGCCAGTAGTGTCGGTACGCTGAACACTGAAGCTTTCTTT

clone_size: NA
v_call: TRBV27
j_call: TRBJ1-5
d_call: NA
cdr3_aa: CASSVIRGQPQHF
cdr3_nt: TGTGCCAGCAGTGTAATCAGGGGCCAGCCCCAGCATTTT

clone_size: NA
v_call: TRBV5-1
j_call: TRBJ2-7
d_call: NA
cdr3_aa: CASSLYGTPGHEQYF
cdr3_nt: TGCGCCAGCAGCTTGTACGGCACCCCAGGGCACGAGCAGTACTTC

clone_size: NA
v_call: TRBV7-2
j_call: TRBJ2-2
d_call: NA
cdr3_aa: CASSHQWGDANTGELFF
cdr3_nt: TGTGCCAGCAGCCACCAGTGGGGGGACGCGAACACCGGGGAGCTGTTTTTT

clone_size: few
v_call: TRBV7-9
j_call: TRBJ1-2
d_call: NA
cdr3_aa: CASSHLRTTGTYGYTF
cdr3_nt: TGTGCCAGCAGCCACCTAAGAACTACAGGGACCTATGGCTACACCTTC

clone_size: NA
v_call: TRBV19
j_call: TRBJ1-2
d_call: NA
cdr3_aa: CASSGIQGNYGYTF
cdr3_nt: TGTGCCAGTAGTGGGATACAGGGCAACTATGGCTACACCTTC

clone_size: few
v_call: TRBV5-4
j_call: TRBJ2-5
d_call: TRBD2
cdr3_aa: CASSLDIGREKAWETQYF
cdr3_nt: TGTGCCAGCAGCTTGGACATAGGGCGGGAGAAGGCGTGGGAGACCCAGTACTTC